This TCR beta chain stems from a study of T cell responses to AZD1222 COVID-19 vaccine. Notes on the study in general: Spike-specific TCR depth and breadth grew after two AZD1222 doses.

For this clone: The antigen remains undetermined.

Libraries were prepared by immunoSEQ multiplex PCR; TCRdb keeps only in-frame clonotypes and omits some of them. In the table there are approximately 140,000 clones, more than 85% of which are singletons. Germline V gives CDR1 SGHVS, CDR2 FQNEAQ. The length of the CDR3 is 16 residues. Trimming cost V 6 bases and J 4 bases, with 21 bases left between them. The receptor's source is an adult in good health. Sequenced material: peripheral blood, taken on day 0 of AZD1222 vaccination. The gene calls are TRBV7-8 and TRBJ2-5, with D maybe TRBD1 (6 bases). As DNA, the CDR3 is TGTGCCAGCAGGCAGAACAGGGTCAGGTCTCGAGAGACCCAGTACTTC. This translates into CASRQNRVRSRETQYF.